The table lists the clone carrying this T cell receptor (beta chain) with many counts. Antigen specificity is unknown. PBMCs came from around 9.7 ml fresh peripheral blood. This CDR3 is 13 amino acids long. Trimming cost V 5 bases and J 4 bases, with 10 bases left between them. Germline values: CDR1 MDHEN, CDR2 SYDVKM. What was amplified from RNA transcripts were TCR beta CDR3 regions. During a first-round RT-PCR of the TCR CDR3, the HTBI primer set was used. TCRdb ran MiXCR on the multiplex PCR reads and lists one entry per CDR3 protein. The data show 490,000 or so distinct CDR3 sequences, with 16% seen just once and 29% held by the top ten. This entry belongs to a study of T cells in Graves' hyperthyroidism and ophthalmopathy. Whole-study findings and limits: The model foresaw ophthalmopathy a median around 6.4 months prior to onset.

Sequences were obtained from blood. The clonotype comes from a woman between 25 and 40 years old with Graves' ophthalmopathy. The rearrangement joins TRBV28 to TRBJ2-3; TRBD2 might be the D (6 bases). The CDR3 is CASSGGNADTQYF. In DNA form, the CDR3 reads TGTGCCAGCAGTGGCGGGAACGCAGATACGCAGTATTTT.